Presented here are 28 T cell receptor beta chains from one specimen sequenced in a study of CD8 T cells in ankylosing spondylitis. These receptors' antigens are unknown. TCRdb processed the 5' RACE reads anew with MiXCR; each CDR3 protein has one entry. The table includes around 450,000 distinct CDR3 sequences, roughly 26% detected once. Findings and limits, study-wide: One TCR beta motif, made up of roughly eight highly homologous variants, appeared characteristic of ankylosing spondylitis blood.

Source material: blood, either unsorted or a sorted T cell fraction (not recorded which). The source of these receptors is a male donor with ankylosing spondylitis.

This clonotype turned up a few times. The V call is TRBV11-3, the J call TRBJ2-1; D call uncertain. The CDR3 extends over 12 amino acids. CDR1 and CDR2 (germline): SGHNT, YENEEA. Trimming shortened V by 5 bases and J by 6 bases, and 8 bases separated the two germline ends. CDR3 sequence reads: CASSASLNEQFF. For the CDR3, the DNA is TGTGCCAGCAGCGCAAGCCTCAATGAGCAGTTCTTC.

There are many counts of this clonotype. This chain links TRBV5-1 with TRBJ1-1; D possibly corresponds to TRBD1 (5 bases). Trimming shortened V by 6 bases and J by 0 bases, and 21 bases separated the two germline ends. Germline lookup yields CDR1 SGHRS and CDR2 YFSETQ. The CDR3 contains 17 residues. The CDR3 loop reads CASIPGPNGIMNTEAFF. The CDR3 DNA follows: TGCGCCAGCATCCCGGGACCGAACGGGATTATGAACACTGAAGCTTTCTTT.

The chain recombines TRBV24-1 with TRBJ2-1; TRBD1 matches at 7 bases. Germline CDR1 and CDR2: KGHDR and SFDVKD. The CDR3 loop spans 13 amino acids. V shed 5 bases and J 7 bases; nucleotides not matched to a gene: 4. CDR3 bases: TGTGCCACCAGTGGACAGGGCTTGAATGAGCAGTTCTTC. It codes for CATSGQGLNEQFF.

The chain is built from TRBV2 and TRBJ1-3, with a tentative D call TRBD1 (5 bases). The CDR3 consists of 13 residues. Trimming removed 11 bases from V and 4 bases from J, with 15 bases in between. The germline V gene has CDR1 SNHLY and CDR2 FYNNEI. CDR3 amino acids: CALTEGRGNTIYF. The CDR3 nucleotides are TGTGCCCTGACCGAGGGGAGGGGAAACACCATATATTTT.

A few counts support this clonotype. The rearrangement joins TRBV29-1 to TRBJ2-2; 14 nucleotides agree with TRBD2. Germline values: CDR1 SQVTM, CDR2 ANQGSEA. The CDR3 has 17 residues. Germline trimming cut 5 bases from V and 0 bases from J; bases unmatched to any gene: 5. This CDR3 is CSVRGTSGSSNTGELFF. The CDR3 DNA follows: TGCAGCGTTCGCGGGACTAGCGGGAGCTCGAACACCGGGGAGCTGTTTTTT.

In this sample, this clonotype turned up a few times. The CDR3 loop is CASSPRVLYGETQYF. CDR3 nucleotides: TGTGCCAGCAGCCCCCGGGTCCTATATGGGGAGACCCAGTACTTC. The chain joins TRBV7-2 to TRBJ2-5; unclear D gene. Deletions cut 5 bases from V and 5 bases from J, with 18 bases between. CDR3 length: 15 residues. Germline V gives CDR1 SGHTA, CDR2 FQGNSA.

The rearrangement joins TRBV7-6 to TRBJ1-2; no reliable D call. V lost 2 bases, J lost 2 bases, and 18 bases lay in between. Germline values: CDR1 SGHVS, CDR2 FNYEAQ. CDR3 length equals 17 residues. The chain's CDR3 is CASSLYSMAVGNYGYTF. For the CDR3, the DNA is TGTGCCAGCAGCTTATATTCCATGGCGGTGGGGAACTATGGCTACACCTTC.

This clonotype was seen more than once but under ten times. The chain recombines TRBV2 with TRBJ2-7; D possibly corresponds to TRBD2 (6 bases). The V and J ends lost 8 bases and 0 bases respectively, with 8 bases between them. CDR1 is SNHLY and CDR2 is FYNNEI in the germline V gene. This CDR3 region has 12 residues. The CDR3 reads CASGGTSYEQYV. The CDR3 DNA reads TGTGCCAGCGGCGGGACCTCCTACGAGCAGTACGTC.

This clonotype turned up a few times. J is TRBJ1-5 and V is TRBV29-1, with 9 bases aligning to TRBD1. Looked up from germline, CDR1 is SQVTM and CDR2 is ANQGSEA. V shed 4 bases and J 7 bases; nucleotides not matched to a gene: 2. The CDR3 runs 12 residues. CDR3 coding DNA: TGCAGCGTTGCGACAGGGGGGCAGCCCCAGCATTTT. It translates to CSVATGGQPQHF.

This clonotype was detected a few times. CDR3 sequence (DNA): TGCAGCGTTCCGACAGGGACTGGGGCCAACGTCCTGACTTTC. This gives the protein CSVPTGTGANVLTF. V gene TRBV29-1 combines with J gene TRBJ2-6; TRBD1 matches at 7 bases. V trimming: 5 bases; J trimming: 2 bases; junction bases outside the gene matches: 3. The germline V gene has CDR1 SQVTM and CDR2 ANQGSEA. This CDR3 is 14 amino acids long.

This clonotype was observed a few times. This rearrangement joins TRBV5-1 to TRBJ1-6; D is unresolved. CDR3 length equals 14 residues. CDR1 SGHRS and CDR2 YFSETQ come from the germline V gene. V shed 0 bases and J shed 6 bases, with 7 bases lying between them. The CDR3 region has the DNA TGCGCCAGCAGCTTGGAGGGTTTTAATTCACCCCTCCACTTT. This sequence encodes CASSLEGFNSPLHF. Full variable domain (missing parts from reference TRBV5-1 and TRBJ1-6): KAGVTQTPRYLIKTRGQQVTLSCSPISGHRSVSWYQQTPGQGLQFLFEYFSETQRNKGNFPGRFSGRQFSNSRSEMNVSTLELGDSALYLCASSLEGFNSPLHFGNGTRLTVT.

This clonotype came up a few times. The chain links TRBV15 to TRBJ2-3; D possibly corresponds to TRBD1 (6 bases). Per germline, CDR1 LNHNV and CDR2 YYDKDF (reference sequence). Trimming left V 0 bases short and J 2 bases short, with 12 bases between. The CDR3 runs to 16 residues. The CDR3 protein is CATSRDAGQPTDTQYF. In DNA, the CDR3 is TGTGCCACCAGCAGAGATGCTGGACAGCCCACAGATACGCAGTATTTT.

In its sample, this clonotype was seen a few times. This chain connects TRBV20-1 to TRBJ1-5, with D perhaps TRBD1 (6 bases). Germline V gene sequence: CDR1 DFQATT, CDR2 SNEGSKA (reference sequence). V lost 4 bases and J lost 7, with 17 bases in between. The CDR3 is 14 amino acids. CDR3 nucleotide sequence: TGCAGTGCTACTTCGGACAGTACGGGACAGCCCCAGCATTTT. It translates to CSATSDSTGQPQHF.

This chain uses TRBV2 with TRBJ1-1, with unresolved D. V was clipped by 6 bases and J by 0 bases, with 14 bases between them. The CDR3 consists of 15 residues. The germline V gene encodes CDR1 SNHLY and CDR2 FYNNEI. The chain's CDR3 is CASRGRVRLNTEAFF. The CDR3 coding sequence is TGTGCCAGCAGGGGTCGGGTCAGGCTGAACACTGAAGCTTTCTTT.

This clonotype was counted between two and nine times. The CDR3 bases are TGTGCCAGCAGCCCTATTAGCGGGAGGACTGAGCAGTTCTTC. Amino acids: CASSPISGRTEQFF. The J gene is TRBJ2-1, the V gene TRBV11-2; 10 bases align to TRBD2. This CDR3 region has 14 residues. Germline V gene data show CDR1 as SGHAT and CDR2 as FQNNGV. The J segment lost 9 bases and the V segment lost 5 bases, leaving 7 bases of the junction unmatched.

This clonotype showed up many times. V is TRBV12-3 or TRBV12-4 and J is TRBJ1-6; the D gene is possibly TRBD1 (5 bases). Trimming shortened V by 5 bases and J by 7 bases, and 12 bases separated the two germline ends. The CDR3 loop spans 14 amino acids. This CDR3 is CASSKEGPNSPLHF. CDR3 nucleotide sequence: TGTGCCAGCAGTAAAGAGGGACCGAATTCACCCCTCCACTTT.

This clonotype was seen a handful of times. The chain links TRBV5-1 to TRBJ2-2; the match to TRBD2 covers 11 bases. The CDR3 extends over 17 amino acids. V was clipped by 4 bases and J by 2 bases; unmatched bases: 7. The germline CDR1 and CDR2 sequences are SGHRS and YFSETQ. The DNA for the CDR3 is TGCGCCAGCAGCCCGTGGAGACTAGCGGGAAACACCGGGGAGCTGTTTTTT. It specifies CASSPWRLAGNTGELFF. The full variable domain, its missing parts supplied by reference TRBV5-1 and TRBJ2-2, is KAGVTQTPRYLIKTRGQQVTLSCSPISGHRSVSWYQQTPGQGLQFLFEYFSETQRNKGNFPGRFSGRQFSNSRSEMNVSTLELGDSALYLCASSPWRLAGNTGELFFGEGSRLTVL.

This clonotype occurred a few times. V usage is TRBV3-1 and J usage is TRBJ2-5, with 7 bases that match TRBD2. The CDR3 length is 15 residues. Germline V gene sequence: CDR1 LGHDT, CDR2 YNNKEL (reference sequence). With V trimmed by 4 bases and J by 2 bases, 7 bases remained unmatched. DNA for the CDR3: TGTGCCAGCAGCCCTCCCGGCGGGAGACAAGAGACCCAGTACTTC. Amino acid sequence: CASSPPGGRQETQYF.

J is TRBJ2-1 and V is TRBV7-7; 9 bases match TRBD2. In germline, CDR1 is SSHAT, CDR2 FNYEAQ (reference sequence). Unmatched junction bases numbered 10, after V lost 1 base and J lost 9 bases. The CDR3 runs to 16 residues. The chain's CDR3 is CASSLEAGGVRGEQFF. The CDR3 nucleotides are TGTGCCAGCAGCTTAGAAGCGGGAGGCGTTCGGGGTGAGCAGTTCTTC.

The rearrangement links TRBV20-1 to TRBJ1-1, with D tentatively TRBD1 (6 bases). This CDR3 comprises 16 residues. Germline loops: CDR1 DFQATT, CDR2 SNEGSKA (reference sequence). V was clipped by 0 bases and J by 5 bases, with 19 bases between them. DNA of the CDR3: TGCAGTGCTAGAGACGCCGGGACACCGGGAGTAACTGAAGCTTTCTTT. It encodes CSARDAGTPGVTEAFF.

The chain recombines TRBV3-1 with TRBJ2-3; D not certain. The length of the CDR3 is 13 residues. V shed 0 bases and J shed 2 bases, with 3 bases lying between them. Germline CDR1 and CDR2: LGHDT and YNNKEL (reference sequence). The CDR3 spells CASSQEYTDTQYF. CDR3 nucleotide sequence: TGTGCCAGCAGCCAAGAGTACACAGATACGCAGTATTTT.

V and J are TRBV15 and TRBJ2-3, with 9 bases matching TRBD2. Germline-derived CDR1 and CDR2 are LNHNV and YYDKDF (reference sequence). This CDR3 region has 16 residues. V trimming: 3 bases; J trimming: 0 bases; junction bases outside the gene matches: 4. The CDR3 DNA is TGTGCCACCAGCAGGCCGACTAGCGGAAGCACAGATACGCAGTATTTT. This translates into CATSRPTSGSTDTQYF.

The chain combines TRBV29-1 with TRBJ2-3; no reliable D call. V lost 3 bases, J lost 1 base, and 11 bases lay in between. The CDR3 extends over 14 amino acids. Per germline, CDR1 SQVTM and CDR2 ANQGSEA. CDR3 sequence: CSVDGREGTDTQYF. For the CDR3, the DNA is TGCAGCGTTGACGGCCGCGAAGGCACAGATACGCAGTATTTT.

This clonotype showed up just a few times. V and J are TRBV18 and TRBJ1-1; no reliable D call. In germline, CDR1 is KGHSH, CDR2 LQKENI. V was cut by 10 bases and J by 1 base, with 13 bases left in between. The CDR3 contains 13 residues. The CDR3 DNA is TGTGCCACCGCTAGAGGAGAGAACACTGAAGCTTTCTTT. It translates to CATARGENTEAFF.

This chain joins TRBV19 and TRBJ1-3; D uncertain. Trimming removed 6 bases from V and 0 bases from J, with 12 bases in between. The V gene's germline CDR1 is LNHDA and CDR2 SQIVND (reference sequence). CDR3 length equals 15 residues. The CDR3 DNA sequence: TGTGCCAGTAGCCGCTTCCGTAGCTCTGGAAACACCATATATTTT. The encoded protein is CASSRFRSSGNTIYF.

This chain links TRBV15 with TRBJ2-1; the match to TRBD2 covers 9 bases. The CDR3 has 20 amino acids. The J segment lost 4 bases and the V segment lost 5 bases, leaving 21 bases of the junction unmatched. CDR1 is LNHNV, CDR2 YYDKDF, per germline (reference sequence). The CDR3 nucleotides read TGTGCCACCAGCGGCACTAGCGGGCAGATCTTTGGCCACCTTTACAATGAGCAGTTCTTC. It codes for CATSGTSGQIFGHLYNEQFF. The variable domain in full, completed from reference TRBV15 and TRBJ2-1, reads DAMVIQNPRYQVTQFGKPVTLSCSQTLNHNVMYWYQQKSSQAPKLLFHYYDKDFNNEADTPDNFQSRRPNTSFCFLDIRSPGLGDTAMYLCATSGTSGQIFGHLYNEQFFGPGTRLTVL.

V gene TRBV10-3 combines with J gene TRBJ2-7; D is perhaps TRBD2 (6 bases). This CDR3 region has 11 residues. CDR1 ENHRY and CDR2 SYGVKD come from the germline V gene. V lost 8 bases to trimming and J lost 3 bases, with 8 bases between them. The CDR3 here is CAISRDYEQYF. The CDR3 DNA reads TGTGCCATCTCGCGGGACTACGAGCAGTACTTC.

This rearrangement joins TRBV7-9 to TRBJ2-7, with unresolved D. Trimming took 2 bases from V and 3 from J, leaving 8 bases between them. CDR3 length: 13 amino acids. Germline CDR1 SEHNR, CDR2 FQNEAQ (reference sequence). The CDR3 coding sequence is TGTGCCAGCAGCTTAAGGGCTAACTACGAGCAGTACGTC. This sequence encodes CASSLRANYEQYV.